One and the same sample provided the 10 T cell receptor beta chains below, sequenced in a study of blood T cells in healthy people across ages. A second PCR, run for about 7 to 11 cycles, used a sample-barcoded 5' primer plus a J-beta primer mix. TCRdb itself ran the 5' RACE reads through MiXCR, one entry per CDR3 protein. In the table there are about 650,000 distinct CDR3 sequences, roughly half of which are singletons. The sequenced sample consisted of blood. These receptors came from a woman older than 75 in good health.

The sample holds one count of this clonotype. The rearrangement links TRBV6-5 to TRBJ1-5; D is undetermined. The V gene lost 4 bases and the J gene lost 5 bases, with 18 bases spanning the gap. The germline CDR1 and CDR2 sequences are MNHEY and SVGAGI. CDR3 length equals 16 residues. The CDR3 coding sequence is TGTGCCAGCAGTTCCCAGGCGCCCAGCGTCTATCAGCCCCAGCATTTT. Translating gives CASSSQAPSVYQPQHF.

The V call is TRBV7-2, the J call TRBJ2-1; the match to TRBD1 covers 10 bases. CDR3 size: 15 residues. With 5 bases clipped from V and 6 bases from J, the junction kept 7 bases outside the gene matches. CDR1 and CDR2 from the germline V gene are SGHTA and FQGNSA. Here the CDR3 reads CASSPWTGGGNEQFF. Here the CDR3 DNA reads TGTGCCAGCAGCCCGTGGACAGGGGGAGGCAATGAGCAGTTCTTC.

This clonotype was seen ten or more times. The chain combines TRBV27 with TRBJ2-1; 11 bases agree with TRBD2. This CDR3 has 15 residues. Germline CDR1 MNHEY, CDR2 SMNVEV (reference sequence). J lost 3 bases, V lost 10 bases, and 8 bases had no gene match. This chain's CDR3 is CATSTSGTFYNEQFF. In nucleotides, the CDR3 is TGTGCCACCTCGACTAGCGGGACGTTCTACAATGAGCAGTTCTTC.

The rearrangement joins TRBV5-1 to TRBJ2-5; D gene uncertain. The CDR3 has 15 amino acids. The germline V and J ends were trimmed by 0 bases and 2 bases, with 11 bases remaining between them. CDR1 is SGHRS and CDR2 is YFSETQ in the germline V gene. The CDR3 loop reads CASSLGQDLQETQYF. The CDR3 DNA reads as TGCGCCAGCAGCTTGGGGCAGGACCTACAAGAGACCCAGTACTTC.

This clonotype occurred once. The chain couples TRBV7-3 to TRBJ2-5, with D unclear. The CDR3 is 14 amino acids. CDR1 SGHTA and CDR2 FQGTGA come from the germline V gene. Trimming left V 1 base short and J 5 bases short, with 11 bases between. The CDR3 DNA follows: TGTGCCAGCAGCTTAAACTATGAGGCGGAGACCCAGTACTTC. Its translation: CASSLNYEAETQYF. The full variable domain, with the rest looked up from reference TRBV7-3 and TRBJ2-5, is GAGVSQTPSNKVTEKGKYVELRCDPISGHTALYWYRQSLGQGPEFLIYFQGTGAADDSGLPNDRFFAVRPEGSVSTLKIQRTERGDSAVYLCASSLNYEAETQYFGPGTRLLVL.

This clonotype was detected ten times or more. The rearrangement links TRBV20-1 to TRBJ2-3; TRBD2 matches at 7 bases. This CDR3 has 16 residues. Germline values: CDR1 DFQATT, CDR2 SNEGSKA (reference sequence). V shed 0 bases, J shed 0 bases, and the junction held 6 bases outside the gene matches. The CDR3 sequence is CSARDGSGGSTDTQYF. The CDR3 DNA reads as TGCAGTGCTAGAGACGGATCGGGGGGTAGCACAGATACGCAGTATTTT.

V usage is TRBV20-1 and J usage is TRBJ2-1; D call uncertain. The J call may be mistaken, given a closer DNA end match to TRBJ2-7. Germline V gives CDR1 DFQATT, CDR2 SNEGSKA (reference sequence). This CDR3 is 12 amino acids long. The CDR3 nucleotides read TGCAGTGGAAAGGTCTCCTACAATGAGCAGTACTTC. Protein product: CSGKVSYNEQYF.

As for this clonotype: A read error may be the cause here, since a much bigger clone is one base away. This chain connects TRBV18 to TRBJ2-1; TRBD2 aligns across 8 bases. The CDR3 runs to 16 residues. The V gene end was trimmed by 4 bases and the J gene end by 9 bases; junction bases not matched to a gene: 14. CDR1 is KGHSH and CDR2 is LQKENI in the germline V gene. The CDR3: CASSLAISTSGSEQFF. CDR3 in DNA: TGTGCCAGCTCACTGGCGATCTCTACTAGCGGCAGTGAGCAGTTCTTC. Full variable domain (outside the CDR3, taken from reference TRBV18 and TRBJ2-1): NAGVMQNPRHLVRRRGQEARLRCSPMKGHSHVYWYRQLPEEGLKFMVYLQKENIIDESGMPKERFSAEFPKEGPSILRIQQVVRGDSAAYFCASSLAISTSGSEQFFGPGTRLTVL.

This clonotype was counted many times. The rearrangement joins TRBV5-1 to TRBJ2-1; 10 bases fit TRBD2. The germline V gene encodes CDR1 SGHRS and CDR2 YFSETQ. The CDR3 covers 19 residues. Trimming removed 4 bases from V and 4 bases from J; junction bases left unmatched: 17. CDR3 nucleotides: TGCGCCAGCAGCAGAACCCCGGGACTAGCGACCTCTAGATACAATGAGCAGTTCTTC. This translates into CASSRTPGLATSRYNEQFF.

The CDR3 nucleotides read TGTGCCACCAGTGATACCGGGACAGATACCTACGAGCAGTACTTC. Translation gives CATSDTGTDTYEQYF. This chain links TRBV24-1 with TRBJ2-7; 7 bases are shared with TRBD1. The J segment lost 2 bases and the V segment lost 3 bases, leaving 6 bases of the junction unmatched. Germline loops: CDR1 KGHDR, CDR2 SFDVKD. The CDR3 extends over 15 amino acids.